Presented here are 24 T cell receptor beta chains from one specimen sequenced in a study of blood T cell repertoires in COVID-19. Profiling relied on immunoSEQ multiplex PCR, and the TCRdb table lists in-frame clones only, not all of them. The sample has approximately 66,000 clones; 70% to 90% are singletons. Sequencing input: peripheral blood. The source is a human donor with active COVID-19. The donor label of this sample is uncertain.

The chain couples TRBV5-1 to TRBJ1-4, with a weak D call TRBD1 (6 bases). The CDR3 has 16 residues. V was clipped by 4 bases and J by 0 bases, with 13 bases between them. Germline CDR1 and CDR2: SGHRS and YFSETQ. The CDR3 sequence is CASSRGTLTTNEKLFF. The CDR3 bases are TGCGCCAGCAGCAGAGGGACACTCACAACTAATGAAAAACTGTTTTTT.

This rearrangement joins TRBV9 to TRBJ2-3; TRBD1 is a possible D gene (6 bases). The CDR3 runs 14 residues. Germline V gene lookup returns CDR1 SGDLS and CDR2 YYNGEE. The ends were cut back, 0 bases at V and 6 bases at J, with 11 bases in the middle. In DNA form, the CDR3 reads TGTGCCAGCAGCGTAGGAAACAGGGAGGATACGCAGTATTTT. It encodes CASSVGNREDTQYF. The whole variable domain, filled in from reference TRBV9 and TRBJ2-3, reads DSGVTQTPKHLITATGQRVTLRCSPRSGDLSVYWYQQSLDQGLQFLIQYYNGEERAKGNILERFSAQQFPDLHSELNLSSLELGDSALYFCASSVGNREDTQYFGPGTRLTVL.

The CDR3 DNA sequence: TGTGCCAGCAGTTACTTGCCCCCCGACAGGGCGGGCCACGAGCAGTACTTC. Translating gives CASSYLPPDRAGHEQYF. V and J are TRBV6-2 or TRBV6-3 and TRBJ2-7; 7 bases are shared with TRBD1. CDR1 is MNHEY, CDR2 SVGEGT, per germline. The CDR3 length is 17 residues. V shed 1 base, J shed 5 bases, and the junction held 14 bases outside the gene matches.

V usage is TRBV28 and J usage is TRBJ2-7; 7 nucleotides match TRBD1. Germline loops: CDR1 MDHEN, CDR2 SYDVKM. The CDR3 contains 15 residues. The V and J ends lost 3 bases and 4 bases, in that order; junction bases with no gene match: 9. The CDR3 sequence: CASSFQGQPSYEQYF. For the CDR3, the DNA is TGTGCCAGCAGTTTTCAGGGACAGCCGAGTTACGAGCAGTACTTC.

The chain joins TRBV3-1 (or the pseudogene TRBV3-2) to TRBJ2-7, with D possibly matching TRBD2 (6 bases). Germline V CDR1 and CDR2: LGHDT, YNNKEL (reference sequence). The V gene lost 1 base and the J gene lost 2 bases, with 9 bases spanning the gap. This CDR3 has 14 amino acids. This CDR3 reads CASSQVGGAYEQYF. The CDR3 DNA is TGTGCCAGCAGCCAAGTAGGAGGGGCCTACGAGCAGTACTTC.

The chain combines TRBV5-6 with TRBJ2-3; D is uncertain. CDR3 length: 14 residues. V dropped 0 bases and J dropped 2 bases, with 7 bases sitting between them. Germline V gene sequence: CDR1 SGHDT, CDR2 YYEEEE. The CDR3 DNA is TGTGCCAGCAGCTTGGATCGGGTCACAGATACGCAGTATTTT. Its protein is CASSLDRVTDTQYF.

The chain carries TRBV10-3 and TRBJ1-2; a weak D match, TRBD1 (6 bases). This CDR3 contains 12 residues. Trimming left V 11 bases short and J 1 base short, with 11 bases between. The germline gives CDR1 ENHRY, CDR2 SYGVKD. CDR3 amino acids: CAVEQGNYGYTF. The CDR3 DNA follows: TGTGCCGTTGAACAGGGTAACTATGGCTACACCTTC.

This chain links TRBV9 with TRBJ1-3; perhaps TRBD1 as D (5 bases). CDR1 SGDLS and CDR2 YYNGEE come from the germline V gene. Trimming left V 4 bases short and J 2 bases short, with 10 bases between. CDR3 size: 14 residues. CDR3 nucleotides: TGTGCCAGCAGCCGGGACTTAACTGGAAACACCATATATTTT. Its protein is CASSRDLTGNTIYF.

This chain joins TRBV6-1 and TRBJ2-1, with 7 nucleotides matching TRBD2. CDR1 is MNHNS, CDR2 SASEGT, per germline. The V gene end was trimmed by 3 bases and the J gene end by 8 bases; junction bases not matched to a gene: 7. The CDR3 has 14 amino acids. Here the CDR3 reads CASSEGGEWDEQFF. As DNA, the CDR3 is TGTGCCAGCAGTGAGGGGGGGGAATGGGATGAGCAGTTCTTC.

The CDR3 protein is CASSLGLTANTGELFF. The CDR3 DNA follows: TGTGCCAGCAGCTTAGGGTTGACAGCGAACACCGGGGAGCTGTTTTTT. J is TRBJ2-2 and V is TRBV11-2; TRBD1 might be the D (5 bases). This CDR3 region has 16 residues. V was shortened by 1 base and J by 0 bases, with 9 bases between the two germline ends. Germline CDR1 SGHAT, CDR2 FQNNGV.

The chain combines TRBV6-5 with TRBJ1-5; possibly TRBD1 for D (6 bases). The V gene's germline CDR1 is MNHEY and CDR2 SVGAGI. Trimming stripped 2 bases from V and 4 bases from J, with 9 bases between. The CDR3 totals 14 residues. CDR3 residues: CASSYRTGNQPQHF. The CDR3 bases are TGTGCCAGCAGTTACCGTACAGGGAATCAGCCCCAGCATTTT.

The chain employs TRBV9 and TRBJ2-4; unclear D gene. Germline V gives CDR1 SGDLS, CDR2 YYNGEE. V was clipped by 0 bases and J by 0 bases, with 7 bases between them. The CDR3 spans 15 residues. CDR3 sequence (DNA): TGTGCCAGCAGCGTAGGGCACCTAGCCAAAAACATTCAGTACTTC. It encodes CASSVGHLAKNIQYF.

The chain employs TRBV5-5 and TRBJ1-1; the D gene is possibly TRBD1 (5 bases). The CDR3 has 14 residues. Per germline, CDR1 SGHKS and CDR2 YYEKEE (reference sequence). The ends were cut back, 3 bases at V and 1 base at J, with 10 bases in the middle. The CDR3 sequence is CASSSTERNTEAFF. CDR3 nucleotide sequence: TGTGCCAGCAGCTCGACAGAAAGGAACACTGAAGCTTTCTTT.

The rearrangement joins TRBV19 to TRBJ2-6; TRBD1 aligns across 7 bases. The CDR3 totals 16 residues. The V gene end was trimmed by 6 bases and the J gene end by 0 bases; junction bases not matched to a gene: 5. CDR1 LNHDA and CDR2 SQIVND come from the germline V gene (reference sequence). CDR3 residues: CASSMGQSSGANVLTF. The CDR3 coding sequence is TGTGCCAGTAGCATGGGACAGAGCTCTGGGGCCAACGTCCTGACTTTC.

The chain is built from TRBV6-5 and TRBJ2-7; D may be TRBD2 (6 bases). This CDR3 is built from 14 residues. Germline assignment: CDR1 MNHEY and CDR2 SVGAGI. With 6 bases removed from V and 6 bases from J, the gap between germline ends came to 18 bases. CDR3 protein: CASRQVADLGEQYF. For the CDR3, the DNA is TGTGCCAGCAGGCAAGTAGCGGATTTAGGCGAGCAGTACTTC.

The rearrangement joins TRBV19 to TRBJ1-5; the match to TRBD1 covers 8 bases. V shed 3 bases and J 6 bases; nucleotides not matched to a gene: 7. The germline CDR1 and CDR2 sequences are LNHDA and SQIVND (reference sequence). CDR3 length: 15 residues. CDR3 nucleotide sequence: TGTGCCAGTAGTATGCTACAGGGGGGATTTCAGCCCCAGCATTTT. It yields the protein CASSMLQGGFQPQHF.

The rearrangement joins TRBV6-5 to TRBJ2-1, with 11 positions matching TRBD2. The germline V gene has CDR1 MNHEY and CDR2 SVGAGI. The V gene end was trimmed by 3 bases and the J gene end by 6 bases; junction bases not matched to a gene: 1. CDR3 length: 14 residues. The CDR3 nucleotides are TGTGCCAGCAGTTATGGACTAGCGGGCAATGAGCAGTTCTTC. This encodes CASSYGLAGNEQFF.

The sample holds many counts of this clone. V gene TRBV27 combines with J gene TRBJ2-7; D might be TRBD1 (7 bases). Germline loops: CDR1 MNHEY, CDR2 SMNVEV (reference sequence). V was trimmed by 2 bases and J by 3 bases, leaving 11 bases between them. The CDR3 covers 14 residues. The CDR3 here is CASSLQGGNYEQYF. The CDR3 region has the DNA TGTGCCAGCAGTTTACAGGGGGGTAACTACGAGCAGTACTTC.

The CDR3 sequence is CASSPRFIAGEPYEQYF. CDR3 nucleotide sequence: TGTGCCAGCAGCCCAAGATTCATAGCGGGAGAGCCCTACGAGCAGTACTTC. This chain joins TRBV5-6 and TRBJ2-7, with 9 bases fitting TRBD2. V was pared by 4 bases and J by 2 bases, with 13 bases of the junction left unmatched. Germline loops: CDR1 SGHDT, CDR2 YYEEEE. The CDR3 has 17 amino acids.

The chain is built from TRBV27 and TRBJ2-2; 7 nucleotides agree with TRBD2. The J segment lost 7 bases and the V segment lost 3 bases, leaving 8 bases of the junction unmatched. CDR1 is MNHEY, CDR2 SMNVEV, per germline (reference sequence). The CDR3 contains 15 residues. CDR3 sequence (DNA): TGTGCCAGCAGTTTCCCCGGGGGGACGGGCGGGGAGCTGTTTTTT. The encoded protein is CASSFPGGTGGELFF.

J is TRBJ2-1 and V is TRBV7-2, with 7 positions matching TRBD2. The trim removed 4 bases at V and 5 bases at J, leaving 5 bases unmatched. Germline CDR1 and CDR2: SGHTA and FQGNSA. The CDR3 runs to 14 residues. The CDR3 loop is CASSSSGMNNEQFF. In DNA form, the CDR3 reads TGTGCCAGCAGCTCAAGCGGGATGAACAATGAGCAGTTCTTC.

This clone is a singleton in its sample. The chain recombines TRBV7-2 with TRBJ2-5; no reliable D call. V was clipped by 1 base and J by 2 bases, with 11 bases between them. Germline V gene sequence: CDR1 SGHTA, CDR2 FQGNSA. CDR3 length: 15 residues. CDR3: CASSLDSSIQETQYF. The CDR3 nucleotides are TGTGCCAGCAGCTTAGACAGCTCTATTCAAGAGACCCAGTACTTC.

V is TRBV5-1 and J is TRBJ1-1; weak D call: TRBD1 (6 bases). V dropped 3 bases and J dropped 1 base, with 13 bases sitting between them. The CDR3 covers 15 residues. From germline, CDR1 is SGHRS and CDR2 YFSETQ. CDR3 sequence (DNA): TGCGCCAGCAGCTGGGGGACATGGAAGAACACTGAAGCTTTCTTT. The encoded protein is CASSWGTWKNTEAFF.

Written as DNA, the CDR3 is TGTGCCGCCGGGGACAGGGGGCTCTACGAGCAGTACTTC. Amino acids: CAAGDRGLYEQYF. This rearrangement joins TRBV10-3 to TRBJ2-7; 12 bases align to TRBD1. V lost 11 bases and J lost 3; bases outside the gene matches: 5. The CDR3 consists of 13 residues. Germline values: CDR1 ENHRY, CDR2 SYGVKD.